The next 4 T cell receptor beta chains were all read from a single sample in a study of blood T cell repertoires in COVID-19. Data came from immunoSEQ multiplex PCR; TCRdb stores just in-frame clones and leaves some out. The repertoire holds roughly 70,000 clones, with more than 60% as singletons. Sequencing was performed on peripheral blood. Every receptor here comes from a man in his sixties with acute or convalescent COVID-19.

The rearrangement joins TRBV9 to TRBJ2-5; 8 bases align to TRBD1. V shed 3 bases and J 5 bases; nucleotides not matched to a gene: 15. The CDR3 is 17 residues long. Per germline, CDR1 SGDLS and CDR2 YYNGEE. The DNA of the CDR3 is TGTGCCAGCAGCGGCCCCCTGACAGGGGATGCCACGGAGACCCAGTACTTC. This gives the protein CASSGPLTGDATETQYF.

The chain joins TRBV9 to TRBJ1-1; no reliable D call. CDR1 is SGDLS, CDR2 YYNGEE, per germline. V lost 2 bases and J lost 6, with 8 bases in between. CDR3 length: 12 amino acids. DNA of the CDR3: TGTGCCAGCAGCGTCGGCGGATCTGAAGCTTTCTTT. Its translation is CASSVGGSEAFF.

The genes are TRBV28 and TRBJ2-7; the D is unclear. The V and J ends lost 2 bases and 4 bases respectively, with 9 bases between them. This CDR3 has 13 amino acids. Germline CDR1 MDHEN, CDR2 SYDVKM. This chain's CDR3 is CASSLARQYEQYV. The CDR3 nucleotides read TGTGCCAGCAGTTTAGCCAGACAATACGAGCAGTACGTC.

The chain has TRBV5-1 and TRBJ1-2, with D maybe TRBD1 (5 bases). The CDR3 contains 12 residues. CDR1 is SGHRS, CDR2 YFSETQ, per germline. V was shortened by 7 bases and J by 4 bases, with 11 bases between the two germline ends. CDR3 coding DNA: TGCGCCAGCCAGGGAACAGTCTATGGCTACACCTTC. As protein: CASQGTVYGYTF. The full variable domain, in which reference TRBV5-1 and TRBJ1-2 provide the parts outside the CDR3, is KAGVTQTPRYLIKTRGQQVTLSCSPISGHRSVSWYQQTPGQGLQFLFEYFSETQRNKGNFPGRFSGRQFSNSRSEMNVSTLELGDSALYLCASQGTVYGYTFGSGTRLTVV.